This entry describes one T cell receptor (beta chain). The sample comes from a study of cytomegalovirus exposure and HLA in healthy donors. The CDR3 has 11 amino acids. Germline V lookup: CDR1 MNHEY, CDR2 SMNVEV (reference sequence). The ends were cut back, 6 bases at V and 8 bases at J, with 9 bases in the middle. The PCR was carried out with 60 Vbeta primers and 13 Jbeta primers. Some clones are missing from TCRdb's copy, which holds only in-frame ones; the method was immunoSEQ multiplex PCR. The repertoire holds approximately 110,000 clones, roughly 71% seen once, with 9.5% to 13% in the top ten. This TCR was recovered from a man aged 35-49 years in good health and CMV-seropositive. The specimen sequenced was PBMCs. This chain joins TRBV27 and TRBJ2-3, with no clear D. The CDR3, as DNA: TGTGCCAGCAGAAACTTGGTTACGCAGTATTTT. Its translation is CASRNLVTQYF.